This T cell receptor (beta chain) was recovered during a study of T-cell memory formation after mild COVID-19. TCRdb reprocessed the 5' RACE reads via MiXCR and lists one record per CDR3 protein. Counted here are approximately 250,000 distinct CDR3 sequences, around 15% occurring once; the ten biggest clones make up 20% to 25%. The CDR3 runs to 14 residues. The V end lost 4 bases, the J end lost 3 bases, and 10 bases lay between the germline ends. Germline values: CDR1 MDHEN, CDR2 SYDVKM. The clonotype originates from a man between 18 and 35 years old who had mild COVID-19 (a few samples of this study predate the infection). Cell type and time point are not known. The sample taken for sequencing was PBMCs or a T cell subset sorted from them (not recorded which). This rearrangement joins TRBV28 to TRBJ1-5; D not resolved. The CDR3 coding sequence is TGTGCCAGCAGTTGGTTACATCCCAATCAGCCCCAGCATTTT. Its protein is CASSWLHPNQPQHF. Full variable domain (remainder filled in from reference TRBV28 and TRBJ1-5): DVKVTQSSRYLVKRTGEKVFLECVQDMDHENMFWYRQDPGLGLRLIYFSYDVKMKEKGDIPEGYSVSREKKERFSLILESASTNQTSMYLCASSWLHPNQPQHFGDGTRLSIL.